This T cell receptor beta chain was identified in a study of blood T cells in healthy people across ages (dated by TCRdb to between 2015 and 2017). Looking at the study overall: In model experiments, roughly one uniquely barcoded TCR beta cDNA molecule per two T cells was captured by template switching. Donors were grouped into four age groups: young (average approximately 15 years), middle-aged (39), aged (around 56) and long-lived (approximately 81). Using deep sequencing normalized with unique cDNA molecular identifiers, the study measured how TCR beta repertoire diversity changes with age. For two donors (one aged 18 to 30 and one aged 80 or older), the study analyzed two additional independent replicas of 1 million unique cDNA reads from the same blood draw. Points the paper makes about the study in general: Because profiling used bulk unsorted PBMCs, naive and antigen-experienced compartments could not be compared conclusively. As age increased, observed TCR beta diversity per million T cells dropped in a roughly linear way, and a significant reduction was already evident by age about 40. Because donor CMV infection status was unknown, age-related changes in expanded clonotypes were potentially confounded. Estimates of total diversity based on one million sequenced T cells were considered lower bounds and underestimates. Compared with the aged group, the long-lived group had more naive CD4+ T cells, fewer expanded clones and increased TCR diversity, suggesting age selection. A strong correlation was found between observed TCR beta diversity and the percentage of naive T cells measured by flow cytometry.

V lost 7 bases and J lost 2 bases, and the count of bases not matched to a germline gene is 20. The CDR3 sequence holds 17 residues, the cysteine and phenylalanine included. Only the CDR3 DNA is retained, 51 bases long and in frame from the first base. The germline V gene yields SQVTM for CDR1 and ANQGSEA for CDR2. The donors were roughly 39 Caucasian individuals from Russia, aged roughly 6 to 100 years, who were systemically healthy. Each donor gave about 10 milliliters of peripheral blood, drawn into EDTA-treated Vacutainer tubes. Ficoll-Paque density-gradient centrifugation was used to isolate PBMCs, with at least 6.5 million per sample. Trizol reagent was used to extract total RNA from the PBMCs, yielding at least 6 micrograms per sample. Naive CD45RAhigh/CD27high T cell percentages were measured by flow cytometry on a PBMC aliquot from every donor. This clonotype was picked up a small number of times. The specificity of this receptor is unknown. No much larger clone is present one base from it, and per-base qualities are unavailable.

Receptor amplification or capture employed 5' RACE. The instrument given in TCRdb is Illumina HiSeq 2500. The second PCR ran for roughly 7 to 12 cycles and used a J-beta primer mix along with a sample-barcoded 5' primer. A template-switch 5' adaptor carrying 12 random nucleotides introduced a unique molecular identifier onto each TCR beta cDNA molecule. Each sample yielded at least 3 million CDR3-containing paired-end reads. The Mint cDNA synthesis kit, primed by a TRBC-specific oligonucleotide, was used to synthesize first-strand cDNA from all RNA. Following uracil-DNA glycosylase treatment, a first 18-cycle PCR with universal primers M1SS and BC2_uni_R was performed on all cDNA. The authors' analysis ran thus. Normalization of each sample was performed by random selection of 1 million high-quality reads, each carrying a distinct molecular identifier. Reads with shared molecular identifiers were discarded instead of being binned into consensus sequences. MiTCR, run with a Q25 quality threshold and the strictest error-elimination algorithm, handled CDR3 identification, clonotype clustering and error correction. A nonparametric unseen species model using Euler transformation provided a lower-bound estimate of total TCR beta diversity. Clones were called with MiXCR by TCRdb after fastp trimmed the public reads at Q25, and only in-frame beta chains were retained. A single entry per CDR3 protein holds the most common genes and DNA from its merged rows. TCRdb assigned the V and J calls; the authors' analysis was not used. The sample table lists under 700,000 distinct CDR3 sequences, nearly 25% of them with a count of one. Around 10% of the sample rests with the top ten.

These records were also assigned to another study, of T cells of mothers and their children. Looking at the second paper: Donors were nine systemically healthy Caucasian individuals: three mothers and their six children. cDNA synthesis consumed the entire amount of extracted RNA, loaded at around 1.5 ug RNA in each 15 ul reaction. Sample barcodes and 2-4 random nucleotides were added via the M1S primer in the second PCR. Each mother yielded over 10 million TCR beta CDR3 reads and each child 2.5 million to 3 million reads. TCR recombination output is similarly shaped by thymic selection in related and unrelated pairs, with a minor effect exerted by inherited differences. Normalized repertoire overlap was always found to be slightly, but never significantly, higher in related mother-child pairs than in unrelated mother-child pairs. Persistent microchimeric T cell clones were not detected, at a sensitivity of roughly 100 clones per million clonotypes. Deep NGS was used in the study to compare the TCR beta repertoires of mothers and children and to look for features that separate related mother-child pairs from unrelated individuals. The mean age was roughly 40 +/- 4 years for the mothers and around 10 +/- 4 years for the children. After adapters were ligated using NEBNext reagents, the libraries underwent 100+100 nt paired-end sequencing on an Illumina HiSeq 2000. Mother and child libraries were prepared a month apart and sequenced in separate runs to prevent cross-contamination. Each donor had between about 450,000 and 2,200,000 distinct TCR beta clonotypes identified. Naive TCR beta clonotypes were estimated from low-frequency clonotypes matched to each donor's FACS-determined naive share, without sorting.

The sample taken for sequencing was blood. The chain employs TRBV29-1 and TRBJ2-7, with 7 bases in between that match TRBD1. This TCR came from a boy younger than 18 in good health. The CDR3 region: CSATGRQPQGVTYEQYF. The DNA is as follows: TGCAGCGCCACAGGGAGACAGCCCCAGGGGGTTACCTACGAGCAGTACTTC.